This T cell receptor beta chain was sequenced for a study of beta chain features in type 1 diabetes (dated by TCRdb to 2016 to 2018). Context from the whole study: Mean age, gender distribution, total cell number and subset yield were not different between patients and healthy donors. A total of around 110,000,000 sorted cells were examined across all samples, and RNA yield correlated strongly with the number of cells per subset. In the study, TCRB repertoires of sorted circulating CD4+ T cell subsets from recently diagnosed type 1 diabetes patients were compared with those of matched healthy donors. Regulatory and stem cell-like memory subsets were isolated from only 8 patients and roughly 8 healthy donors, whereas naive and central memory subsets came from all 28 donors.

All of the isolated RNA was reverse transcribed with the High Capacity cDNA Reverse Transcription Kit, so expressed TCRB transcripts were sequenced. Deep immunoSEQ sequencing was applied to naive, central memory and regulatory T cell samples, giving an average of around 4 million total reads per sample. Sorted cells were lysed in RLT buffer and RNA was extracted with DNase-treated RNeasy Micro or Mini kits, depending on cell number. To prevent cross-contamination, every cell subset was processed on its own, while patient and healthy donor samples were processed together. The immunoSEQ multiplex PCR was used to amplify TCRB sequences from cDNA, generating 87-bp fragments that spanned the CDR3 region. Amplicons were sequenced on the Illumina HiSeq platform. The source study handled its data this way. PCR bias was corrected computationally using synthetic template baselines, and reads within Hamming distance 2 were collapsed, with unmergeable singletons discarded. Reads were aligned to IMGT to assign V, D and J genes, CDR3 length, and insertions or deletions at six rearrangement sites. Within each subset, clonotype counts were normalized to sorted cell number, and only after that were true diversity and Gini coefficients computed with the tcR R package. The overlap coefficient, calculated on TCRB nucleotide sequences, was used to measure repertoire sharing. The table was pulled from immuneACCESS by TCRdb, which kept in-frame rearrangements only. Such tables lose some clones; where checked, under half of the loss comes from unresolved V genes, and the rest has no known cause. Clone size and the V and J calls come from that table; the DNA yielded D and trimming. In this sample the table shows a few hundred thousand clones, roughly a tenth of which occur a single time. Together, the top ten hold roughly 1.4% of the sample.

For this clone: There is no known antigen for this receptor. Per-base qualities were not stored, and no clone one base away is much larger.

From each donor, a single peripheral blood sample of 90 to 150 mL on average was drawn into heparinised tubes. Using a panel that included CD45RO, CCR7, CD25, CD127, CD95 and CD27, naive, central memory, regulatory and stem cell-like memory CD4+ T cells were sorted on a BD FACSAria II. All sorted populations exceeded 95% purity. PBMCs were isolated right away by Lymphoprep density gradient centrifugation and were stained directly, without culture. So that batch effects would be minimized, each experiment stained and sorted samples in pairs, pairing one healthy donor with one patient. Here is what the overall study found, with its caveats: PCR may preferentially amplify shorter templates, but because patient and control samples were amplified and corrected together, any resulting skew would affect both groups equally. Because cDNA rather than genomic DNA was sequenced, highly expressing activated cells could have been over-represented, although no difference in activation and CD3 levels was found between groups. In all four CD4+ subsets, TCRB CDR3 length was moderately but significantly shorter in type 1 diabetes patients. Fewer insertions and more nucleotide deletions at VDJ recombination sites were observed in patients with type 1 diabetes, implying thymic rearrangement abnormalities. HLA sub-analyses involved small numbers of individuals, so any influence of HLA type on TCRB rearrangement remained unresolved. Naive, central memory and regulatory TCRB repertoires appeared to be more similar among patients than among healthy donors.

The CDR1 and CDR2 encoded by the germline V gene are SQVTM and ANQGSEA. The CDR3 covers 14 residues, taking in both the cysteine and the phenylalanine. The retained sequence is limited to the CDR3, 42 bases, with the frame set at the first base. Here V drops 0 bases and J drops 5 bases, and the junction holds 5 bases not matched to any gene. The sequencing input was central memory CD4+ T cells from blood. The rearranged chain carries TRBV29-1 and TRBJ1-2; 8 middle bases align to TRBD1. This TCR was sampled from a man between 18 and 35 years old in good health. CDR3 region: CSVEDPRGRYGYTF. The DNA reads as follows: TGCAGCGTTGAAGATCCCAGGGGGCGATATGGCTACACCTTC.